The TCR beta chain described here comes from a study of T cell responses to AZD1222 COVID-19 vaccine. Across the study: Recipients boosted at about 4 weeks or about 12 weeks are pooled.

In the case of this clone: Antigen unknown.

The CDR3 runs 15 residues. V dropped 5 bases and J dropped 3; count of bases not matched to a gene: 8. From germline, CDR1 is SGHAT and CDR2 FQDESV (reference sequence). Repertoires were generated with immunoSEQ multiplex PCR, while TCRdb's copy carries only in-frame clones and drops some. The top ten hold around 5.2% of the sample, which has roughly 140,000 clones, around 90% seen once. Study-level points and caveats: Donor demographics were predominantly white British with a female majority; clonal diversity may be underestimated. Elevations in Spike-specific TCR breadth and depth followed administration of two AZD1222 doses.

The specimen was peripheral blood, collected on day 0 of AZD1222 vaccination. The chain joins TRBV11-1 to TRBJ1-1, with 8 bases aligning to TRBD1. The sequence derives from an adult in good health. The CDR3 loop reads CASSTGQGRDTEAFF. Written as DNA, the CDR3 is TGTGCCAGCAGCACCGGACAGGGTCGTGACACTGAAGCTTTCTTT.